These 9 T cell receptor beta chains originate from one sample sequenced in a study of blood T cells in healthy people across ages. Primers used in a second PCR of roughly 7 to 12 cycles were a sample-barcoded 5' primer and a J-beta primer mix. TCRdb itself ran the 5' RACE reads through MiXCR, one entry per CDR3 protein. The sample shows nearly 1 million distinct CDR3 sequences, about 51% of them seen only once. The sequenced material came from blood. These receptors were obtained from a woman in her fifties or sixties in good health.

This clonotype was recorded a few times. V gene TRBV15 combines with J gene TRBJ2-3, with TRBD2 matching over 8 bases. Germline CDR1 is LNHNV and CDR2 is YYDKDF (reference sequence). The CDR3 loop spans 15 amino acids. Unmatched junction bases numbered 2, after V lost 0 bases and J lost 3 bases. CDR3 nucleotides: TGTGCCACCAGCAGAGATAGCGGGAAAACAGATACGCAGTATTTT. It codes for CATSRDSGKTDTQYF.

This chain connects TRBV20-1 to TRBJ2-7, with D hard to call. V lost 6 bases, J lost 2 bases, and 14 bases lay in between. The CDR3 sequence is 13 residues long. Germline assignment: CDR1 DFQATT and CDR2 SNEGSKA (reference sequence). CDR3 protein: CSAATGSAYEQYF. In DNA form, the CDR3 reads TGCAGTGCAGCAACTGGCTCGGCCTACGAGCAGTACTTC.

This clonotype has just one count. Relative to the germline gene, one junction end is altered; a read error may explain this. The CDR3 spells CAGSLGPDHEQYF. The CDR3 nucleotides are TGTGCCGGCAGCCTTGGACCCGACCACGAGCAGTACTTC. The chain recombines TRBV7-8 with TRBJ2-4, with unresolved D. The J call may be faulty, since TRBJ2-7 better matches the DNA end. The CDR3 extends over 13 amino acids. The germline V gene encodes CDR1 SGHVS and CDR2 FQNEAQ.

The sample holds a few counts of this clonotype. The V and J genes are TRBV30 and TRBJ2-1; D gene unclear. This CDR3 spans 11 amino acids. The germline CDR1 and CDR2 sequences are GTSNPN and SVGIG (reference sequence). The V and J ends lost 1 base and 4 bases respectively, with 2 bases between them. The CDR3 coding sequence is TGTGCCTGGAGTGAGTACAATGAGCAGTTCTTC. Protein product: CAWSEYNEQFF.

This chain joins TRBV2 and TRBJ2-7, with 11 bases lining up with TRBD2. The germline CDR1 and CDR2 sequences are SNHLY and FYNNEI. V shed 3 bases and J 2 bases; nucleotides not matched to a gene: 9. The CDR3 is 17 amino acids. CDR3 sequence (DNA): TGTGCCAGCAGTGAGCACCGGGGACTAGCGGTAACCTACGAGCAGTACTTC. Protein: CASSEHRGLAVTYEQYF. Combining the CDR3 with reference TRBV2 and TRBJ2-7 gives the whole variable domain EPEVTQTPSHQVTQMGQEVILRCVPISNHLYFYWYRQILGQKVEFLVSFYNNEISEKSEIFDDQFSVERPDGSNFTLKIRSTKLEDSAMYFCASSEHRGLAVTYEQYFGPGTRLTVT.

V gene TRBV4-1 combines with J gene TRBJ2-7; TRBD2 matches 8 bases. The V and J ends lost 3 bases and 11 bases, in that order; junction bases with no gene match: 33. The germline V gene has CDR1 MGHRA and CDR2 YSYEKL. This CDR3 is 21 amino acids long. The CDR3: CASSHANLVFIKRESTHGKYF. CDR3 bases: TGCGCCAGCAGCCACGCGAATCTAGTTTTTATAAAGCGGGAGAGTACCCACGGAAAGTACTTC.

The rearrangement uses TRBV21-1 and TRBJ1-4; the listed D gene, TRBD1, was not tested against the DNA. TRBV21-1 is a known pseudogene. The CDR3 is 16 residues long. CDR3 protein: CASSRSRPGQQRKLFF. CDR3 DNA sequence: TGTGCCAGCAGCAGGAGTCGACCGGGACAACAGCGAAAACTGTTTTTT.

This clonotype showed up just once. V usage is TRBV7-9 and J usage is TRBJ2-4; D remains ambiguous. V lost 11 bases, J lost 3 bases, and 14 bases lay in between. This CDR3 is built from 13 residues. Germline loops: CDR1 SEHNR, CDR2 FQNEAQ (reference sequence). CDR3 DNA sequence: TGTGCCGGCAAAGGCGTCGACAAAAACATTCAGTACTTC. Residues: CAGKGVDKNIQYF.

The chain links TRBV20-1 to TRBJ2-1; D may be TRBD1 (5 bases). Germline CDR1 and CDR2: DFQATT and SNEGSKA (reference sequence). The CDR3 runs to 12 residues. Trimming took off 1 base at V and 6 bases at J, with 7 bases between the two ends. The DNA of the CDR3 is TGCAGTGCTAGAGTAGGGGTCAATGAGCAGTTCTTC. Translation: CSARVGVNEQFF.